The clone carrying this T cell receptor beta chain appeared a single time. The sample is drawn from a study of control samples from healthy donors and cancer patients. The assay was immunoSEQ multiplex PCR, and TCRdb's table has in-frame clones only and misses some. The sample lists over 100,000 clones; about nine tenths were seen once. The CDR3 runs to 14 residues. Germline values: CDR1 MDHEN, CDR2 SYDVKM. Trimming pared 6 bases from V and 4 bases from J, leaving 15 bases between. The J gene is TRBJ1-2, the V gene TRBV28, with D possibly being TRBD1 (6 bases). The sequence was obtained from a human donor in good health. The donor label of this sample is uncertain. The material sequenced was blood. CDR3 sequence: CASRTGTTVYGYTF. CDR3 nucleotides: TGTGCCAGCAGGACCGGGACAACTGTCTATGGCTACACCTTC.